The rows below give T cell receptor beta chains drawn from one sample of a study of blood T cell repertoires in COVID-19. The repertoire was sequenced with immunoSEQ multiplex PCR; TCRdb's copy has only in-frame clones and lacks some. The profile shows about 210,000 clones, approximately 84% of them singletons. The material sequenced was peripheral blood. Receptor source: a woman in her fifties or sixties with active or convalescent COVID-19. CDR3s include the opening cysteine and the closing phenylalanine or tryptophan. The D gene is left open where the match is weak. Some rows have no size entry. The others give once, few or many, or a class for an expanded clone.

d_gene	abundance	v_gene	j_gene	CDR3nt	CDR3aa
-	-	TRBV27	TRBJ1-1	TGTGCCAGCAACAGGCAGGTAGGGAACACTGAAGCTTTCTTT	CASNRQVGNTEAFF
-	-	TRBV27	TRBJ1-1	TGTGCCAGCAGTCCCAGAATGATGAACACTGAAGCTTTCTTT	CASSPRMMNTEAFF
-	-	TRBV2	TRBJ2-5	TGTGCCAGCAGCACCCCAGGAGGTGCGCAGACCCAGTACTTC	CASSTPGGAQTQYF
-	many	TRBV29-1	TRBJ2-1	TGCAGCGTTGTTCCAGTGGTTGAGCAGTTCTTC	CSVVPVVEQFF
-	-	TRBV2	TRBJ1-1	TGTGCCAGCAGTGGCCCCGGTACTGAAGCTTTCTTT	CASSGPGTEAFF
-	-	TRBV12-3/TRBV12-4	TRBJ1-5	TGTGCCAGCAGTTTTGGGGGGCAGCCCCAGCATTTT	CASSFGGQPQHF
-	-	TRBV5-1	TRBJ1-1	TGCGCCAGCAGCTTGGAGGTCGGAGGGAACACTGAAGCTTTCTTT	CASSLEVGGNTEAFF
TRBD1	-	TRBV9	TRBJ1-1	TGTGCCAGCAGCGTAGACAGGGGAGGATACACTGAAGCTTTCTTT	CASSVDRGGYTEAFF
TRBD1	-	TRBV2	TRBJ1-1	TGTGCCAGCAGCGCGCTTAGGACAGGGGACACTGAAGCTTTCTTT	CASSALRTGDTEAFF
TRBD2	-	TRBV7-2	TRBJ2-2	TGTGCCAGCAGCCCGATAGCGGGCCTGGGGGTGGAACTGTTTTTT	CASSPIAGLGVELFF
-	-	TRBV11-2	TRBJ2-3	TGTGCCAGCAGCTTAGGCGGGGCAGATACGCAGTATTTT	CASSLGGADTQYF
-	-	TRBV2	TRBJ2-5	TGTGCCAGCAGTCCTTCCAGTCGTGAGACCCAGTACTTC	CASSPSSRETQYF
-	once	TRBV19	TRBJ1-2	TGTGCCAGTAGTATACTATTCAGGGACTATGGCTACACCTTC	CASSILFRDYGYTF
-	-	TRBV10-3	TRBJ1-1	TGTGCCATCAGTGGGGCGACAATACCGAACACTGAAGCTTTCTTT	CAISGATIPNTEAFF
TRBD1	-	TRBV19	TRBJ1-1	TGTGCCAGTAGCCTCAGGGGGACTGAAGCTTTCTTT	CASSLRGTEAFF
-	-	TRBV2	TRBJ1-4	TGTGCCAGCCGCGTGACAGAACAAGAAAAACTGTTTTTT	CASRVTEQEKLFF